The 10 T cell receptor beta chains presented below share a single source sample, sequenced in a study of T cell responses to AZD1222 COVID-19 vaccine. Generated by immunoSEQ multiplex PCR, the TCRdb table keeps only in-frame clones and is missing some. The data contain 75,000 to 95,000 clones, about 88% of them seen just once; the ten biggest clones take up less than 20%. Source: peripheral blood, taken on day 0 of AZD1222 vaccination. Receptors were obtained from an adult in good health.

CDR3 bases: TGTGCCAGCAGCTTGGCGACTAGCGGGAACTACAATGAGCAGTTCTTC. Translation gives CASSLATSGNYNEQFF. This sequence joins TRBV5-4 and TRBJ2-1; 11 bases are shared with TRBD2. The CDR3 covers 16 residues. V shed 0 bases, J shed 3 bases, and the junction held 2 bases outside the gene matches. Germline CDR1 SGHNT, CDR2 YYREEE (reference sequence).

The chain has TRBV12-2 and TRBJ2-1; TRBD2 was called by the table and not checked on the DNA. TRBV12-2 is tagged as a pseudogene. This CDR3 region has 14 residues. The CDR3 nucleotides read TGTGCAAGTCGCTCCTTCACCCGGGGCAATGAGCAGTTCTTC. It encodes CASRSFTRGNEQFF.

CDR3 in amino acids: CASSRQYTEAFF. The CDR3 region has the DNA TGTGCCAGTAGTCGGCAGTACACTGAAGCTTTCTTT. The chain has TRBV19 and TRBJ1-1; no clear D gene. Trimming removed 5 bases at V and 3 bases at J, with 7 bases between. This CDR3 region has 12 residues. Per the germline V gene, CDR1 is LNHDA and CDR2 is SQIVND (reference sequence).

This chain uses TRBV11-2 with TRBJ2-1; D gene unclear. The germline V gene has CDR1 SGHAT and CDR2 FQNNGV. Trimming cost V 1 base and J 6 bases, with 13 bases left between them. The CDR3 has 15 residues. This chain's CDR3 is CASSLGVSGLNEQFF. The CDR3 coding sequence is TGTGCCAGCAGCTTAGGAGTTTCTGGGCTCAATGAGCAGTTCTTC. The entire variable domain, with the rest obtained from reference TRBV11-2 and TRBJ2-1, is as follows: EAGVAQSPRYKIIEKRQSVAFWCNPISGHATLYWYQQILGQGPKLLIQFQNNGVVDDSQLPKDRFSAERLKGVDSTLKIQPAKLEDSAVYLCASSLGVSGLNEQFFGPGTRLTVL.

The DNA of the CDR3 is TGTGCCAGCAGCGTAGTGGGGACAGGGGGCAACACTGAAGCTTTCTTT. Amino acids: CASSVVGTGGNTEAFF. V gene TRBV9 combines with J gene TRBJ1-1; 12 positions agree with TRBD1. Trimming cost V 0 bases and J 2 bases; bases outside gene matches: 2. CDR1 is SGDLS and CDR2 is YYNGEE in the germline V gene. This CDR3 region has 16 residues.

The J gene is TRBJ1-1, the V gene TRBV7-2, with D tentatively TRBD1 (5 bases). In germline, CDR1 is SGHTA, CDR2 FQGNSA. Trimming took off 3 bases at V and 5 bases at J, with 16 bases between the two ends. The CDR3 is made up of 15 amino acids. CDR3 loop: CASSFMYGGETEAFF. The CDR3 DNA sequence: TGTGCCAGCAGCTTCATGTACGGGGGAGAAACTGAAGCTTTCTTT.

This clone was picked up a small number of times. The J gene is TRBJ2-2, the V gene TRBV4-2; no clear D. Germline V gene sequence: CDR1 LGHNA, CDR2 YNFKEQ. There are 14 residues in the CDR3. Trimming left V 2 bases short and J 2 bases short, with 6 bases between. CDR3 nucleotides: TGTGCCAGCAGCCAAACTGTTAACACCGGGGAGCTGTTTTTT. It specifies CASSQTVNTGELFF.

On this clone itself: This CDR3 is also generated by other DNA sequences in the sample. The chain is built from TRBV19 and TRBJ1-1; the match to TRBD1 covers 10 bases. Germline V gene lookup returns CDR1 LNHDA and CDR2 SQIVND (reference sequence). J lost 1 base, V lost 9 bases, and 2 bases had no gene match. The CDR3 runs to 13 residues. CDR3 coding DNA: TGTGCCAGCCGGGACAGGGGGAACACTGAAGCTTTCTTT. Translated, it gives CASRDRGNTEAFF.

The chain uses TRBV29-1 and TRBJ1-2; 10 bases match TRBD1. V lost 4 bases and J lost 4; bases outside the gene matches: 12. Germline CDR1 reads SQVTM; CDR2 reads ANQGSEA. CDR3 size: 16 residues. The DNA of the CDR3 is TGCAGCGTTGGACCCGGGACAGGGGTTGGGATCTATGGCTACACCTTC. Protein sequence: CSVGPGTGVGIYGYTF.

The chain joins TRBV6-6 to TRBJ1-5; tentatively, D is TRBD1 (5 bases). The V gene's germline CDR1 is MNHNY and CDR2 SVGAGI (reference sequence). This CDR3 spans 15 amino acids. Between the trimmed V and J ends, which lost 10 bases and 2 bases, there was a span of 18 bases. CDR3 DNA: TGTGCCACTCAGCAAGGGGCGGTAGGCAATCAGCCCCAGCATTTT. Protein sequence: CATQQGAVGNQPQHF.